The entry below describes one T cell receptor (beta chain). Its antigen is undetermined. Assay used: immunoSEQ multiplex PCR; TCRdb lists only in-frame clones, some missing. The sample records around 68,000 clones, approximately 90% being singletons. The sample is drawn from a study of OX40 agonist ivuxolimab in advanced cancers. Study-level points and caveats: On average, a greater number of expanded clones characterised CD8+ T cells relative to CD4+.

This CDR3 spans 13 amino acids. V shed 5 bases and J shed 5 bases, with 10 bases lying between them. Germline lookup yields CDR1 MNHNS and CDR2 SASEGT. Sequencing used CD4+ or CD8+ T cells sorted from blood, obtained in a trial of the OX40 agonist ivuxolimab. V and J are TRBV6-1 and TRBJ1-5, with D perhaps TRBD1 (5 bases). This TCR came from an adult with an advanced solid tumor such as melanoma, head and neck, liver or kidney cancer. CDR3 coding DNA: TGTGCCAGCAGTCTGACAGTCGATCAGCCCCAGCATTTT. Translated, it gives CASSLTVDQPQHF.